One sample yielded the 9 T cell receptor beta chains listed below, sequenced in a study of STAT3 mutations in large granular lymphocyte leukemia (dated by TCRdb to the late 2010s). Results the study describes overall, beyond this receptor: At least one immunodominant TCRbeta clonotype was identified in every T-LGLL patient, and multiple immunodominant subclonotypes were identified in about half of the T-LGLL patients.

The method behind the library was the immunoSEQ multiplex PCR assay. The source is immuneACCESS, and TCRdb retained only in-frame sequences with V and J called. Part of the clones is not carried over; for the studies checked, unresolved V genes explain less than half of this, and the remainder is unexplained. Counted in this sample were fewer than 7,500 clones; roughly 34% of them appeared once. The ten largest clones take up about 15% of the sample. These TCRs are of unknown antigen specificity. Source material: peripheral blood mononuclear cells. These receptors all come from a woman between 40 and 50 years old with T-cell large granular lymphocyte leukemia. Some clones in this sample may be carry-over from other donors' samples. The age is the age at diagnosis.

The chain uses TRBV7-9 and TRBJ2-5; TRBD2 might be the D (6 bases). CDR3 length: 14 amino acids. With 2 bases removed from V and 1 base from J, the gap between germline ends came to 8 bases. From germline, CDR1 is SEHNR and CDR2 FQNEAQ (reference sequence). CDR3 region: CASSLSGSQETQYF. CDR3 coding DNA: TGTGCCAGCAGCTTATCCGGGAGCCAAGAGACCCAGTACTTC.

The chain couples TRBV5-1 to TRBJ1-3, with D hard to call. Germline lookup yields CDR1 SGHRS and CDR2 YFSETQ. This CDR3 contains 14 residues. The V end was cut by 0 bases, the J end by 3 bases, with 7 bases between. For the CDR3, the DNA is TGCGCCAGCAGCTTGGGCTACGATGGAAACACCATATATTTT. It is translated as CASSLGYDGNTIYF.

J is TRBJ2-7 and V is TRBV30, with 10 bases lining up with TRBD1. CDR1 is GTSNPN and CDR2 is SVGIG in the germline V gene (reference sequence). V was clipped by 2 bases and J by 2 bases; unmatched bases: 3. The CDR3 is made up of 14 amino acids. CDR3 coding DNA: TGTGCCTGGAGTCCCGGGACAGGGGCCTACGAGCAGTACTTC. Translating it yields CAWSPGTGAYEQYF.

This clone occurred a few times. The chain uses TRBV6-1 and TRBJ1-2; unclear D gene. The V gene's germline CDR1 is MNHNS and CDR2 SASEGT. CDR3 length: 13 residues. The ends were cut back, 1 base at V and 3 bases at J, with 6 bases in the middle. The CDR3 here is CASSEGGDYGYTF. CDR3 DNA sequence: TGTGCCAGCAGTGAAGGGGGAGACTATGGCTACACCTTC.

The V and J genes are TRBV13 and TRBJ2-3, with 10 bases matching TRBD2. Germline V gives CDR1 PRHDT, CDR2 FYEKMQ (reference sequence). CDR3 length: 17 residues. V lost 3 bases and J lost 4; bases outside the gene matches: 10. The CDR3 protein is CASSFPKASGGADTQYF. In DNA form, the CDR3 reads TGTGCCAGCAGCTTCCCCAAAGCCAGCGGGGGGGCAGATACGCAGTATTTT. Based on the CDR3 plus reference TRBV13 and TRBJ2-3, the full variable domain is AAGVIQSPRHLIKEKRETATLKCYPIPRHDTVYWYQQGPGQDPQFLISFYEKMQSDKGSIPDRFSAQQFSDYHSELNMSSLELGDSALYFCASSFPKASGGADTQYFGPGTRLTVL.

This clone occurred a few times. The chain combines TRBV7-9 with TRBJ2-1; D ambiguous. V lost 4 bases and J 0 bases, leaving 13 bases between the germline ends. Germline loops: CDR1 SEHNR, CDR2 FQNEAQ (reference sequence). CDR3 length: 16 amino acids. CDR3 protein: CASSSRTESSYNEQFF. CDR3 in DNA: TGTGCCAGCAGCTCCAGAACAGAGAGCTCCTACAATGAGCAGTTCTTC.

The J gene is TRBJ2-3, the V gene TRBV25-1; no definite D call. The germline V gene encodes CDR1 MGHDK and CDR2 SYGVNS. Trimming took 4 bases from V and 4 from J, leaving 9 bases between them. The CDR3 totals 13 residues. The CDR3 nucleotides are TGTGCCAGCAGTGGGACCGGGTCAGATACGCAGTATTTT. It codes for CASSGTGSDTQYF.

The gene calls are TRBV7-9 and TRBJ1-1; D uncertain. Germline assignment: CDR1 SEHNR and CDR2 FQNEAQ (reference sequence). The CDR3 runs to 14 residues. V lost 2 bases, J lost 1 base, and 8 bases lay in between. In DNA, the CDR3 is TGTGCCAGCAGCTTAACTACAGAGAACACTGAAGCTTTCTTT. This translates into CASSLTTENTEAFF.

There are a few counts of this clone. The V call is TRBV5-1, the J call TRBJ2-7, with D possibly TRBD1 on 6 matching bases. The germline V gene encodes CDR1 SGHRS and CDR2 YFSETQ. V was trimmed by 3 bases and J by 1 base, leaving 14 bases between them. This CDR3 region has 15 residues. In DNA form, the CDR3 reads TGCGCCAGCAGCTCGACCCTCGGACAGTCCTACGAGCAGTACTTC. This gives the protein CASSSTLGQSYEQYF.